These 23 T cell receptor beta chains share one sample of origin, sequenced in a study of tumor-infiltrating lymphocytes in primary liver carcinoma. A primer in the constant region served to generate TCR beta cDNA from 500 to 600 ng of total RNA. Libraries covering TCR beta were generated through three nested multiplex PCR rounds (using a slightly modified ARM-PCR). With TRBV1-TRBV30 forward primers and a C-beta reverse primer, the first two PCR rounds were run for around 10 cycles each. A single record per CDR3 protein comes from TCRdb applying MiXCR to the multiplex PCR reads. In the table there are tens of thousands of distinct CDR3 sequences, about three quarters of which are singletons. Unsorted bulk tissue (about 20-32 mg) underwent RNA and DNA co-extraction. Sequencing was carried out using tumor-adjacent normal liver tissue. The receptor source for this set is a man aged 35-49 years with primary liver carcinoma and hepatitis B virus infection.

This clonotype was counted only a few times. The V gene is TRBV29-1, the J gene TRBJ2-7; D call uncertain. CDR1 SQVTM and CDR2 ANQGSEA come from the germline V gene. The V end lost 0 bases, the J end lost 0 bases, and 12 bases lay between the germline ends. The CDR3 is 15 amino acids. For the CDR3, the DNA is TGCAGCGTTGAAGACCCAGGAGTGAGCTCCTACGAGCAGTACTTC. Protein sequence: CSVEDPGVSSYEQYF.

V is TRBV4-3 and J is TRBJ2-1, with D perhaps TRBD2 (5 bases). CDR1 is LGHNA, CDR2 YSLEER, per germline. V lost 4 bases and J 4 bases, leaving 17 bases between the germline ends. The CDR3 consists of 16 residues. CDR3 nucleotide sequence: TGCGCCAGCAGCCCCCAAACGGGGAACACATACAATGAGCAGTTCTTC. Translated, it gives CASSPQTGNTYNEQFF.

Remarks on this clonotype: A much larger clone lies one base from this, so it may be a read error. J is TRBJ2-7 and V is TRBV5-1; TRBD1 matches 8 bases. After removal of 4 bases from V and 3 bases from J, the junction contained 12 bases not matched to a gene. This CDR3 is 16 amino acids long. CDR1 is SGHRS and CDR2 is YFSETQ in the germline V gene. CDR3 sequence (DNA): TGCGCCAGCAGCCCTCTTGGTCACAGGGGGGACTACGAGCAGTACTTC. This translates into CASSPLGHRGDYEQYF.

The V call is TRBV6-5, the J call TRBJ2-7; D is perhaps TRBD2 (5 bases). CDR1 is MNHEY and CDR2 is SVGAGI in the germline V gene. V was shortened by 4 bases and J by 5 bases, with 15 bases between the two germline ends. This CDR3 comprises 14 residues. CDR3 DNA sequence: TGTGCCAGCAGTTTTACCGGGATTAGCAACGAGCAGTACTTC. Amino acid sequence: CASSFTGISNEQYF.

A note on this clonotype: A much larger clone is a single base away; this may be a read error. The chain couples TRBV28 to TRBJ1-6; D unclear. Per the germline V gene, CDR1 is MDHEN and CDR2 is SYDVKM. The CDR3 length is 15 residues. The CDR3 DNA reads as TGTGCCACTTCGACCTCAACCCTCTATTATTCACCCCTCCACTTT. This codes for CATSTSTLYYSPLHF.

On this clonotype: One end of the junction is discordant with germline, which a read error may explain. The CDR3 nucleotides are TGTGCCAGCAGCCTCGGACAGGGGGCAACTAACTATGGTTACACCTTC. As protein: CASSLGQGATNYGYTF. The V and J genes are TRBV5-4 and TRBJ1-2, with 11 bases lining up with TRBD1. Germline V CDR1 and CDR2: SGHNT, YYREEE (reference sequence). The CDR3 has 16 amino acids.

CDR3 nucleotides: TGTGCCACCGATGAACCGGGACCTAAATCCAATGAGCAGTTCTTC. Translating it yields CATDEPGPKSNEQFF. This chain joins TRBV24-1 and TRBJ2-1; D possibly uses TRBD1 or TRBD2 (5 bases each). The CDR3 is 15 residues long. Germline values: CDR1 KGHDR, CDR2 SFDVKD. Trimming shortened V by 9 bases and J by 6 bases, and 20 bases separated the two germline ends.

This clonotype occurred once. A read error may account for a junction end that differs from germline. This chain links TRBV11-2 with TRBJ2-1; a possible D gene is TRBD2 (6 bases). The CDR3 is made up of 16 amino acids. CDR1 is SGHAT and CDR2 is FQNNGV in the germline V gene. For the CDR3, the DNA is TGTGCCGGCAGGACTAACATATCGGGAAGGTACAATGAGCAGTTCTTC. Protein product: CAGRTNISGRYNEQFF.

The J gene is TRBJ1-1, the V gene TRBV7-9, with 9 bases fitting TRBD1. After removal of 11 bases from V and 3 bases from J, the junction contained 13 bases not matched to a gene. This CDR3 spans 15 amino acids. Germline V gives CDR1 SEHNR, CDR2 FQNEAQ (reference sequence). CDR3 in amino acids: CACNSGQGRDTEAFF. The CDR3 coding sequence is TGTGCCTGCAACTCCGGACAGGGGAGGGACACTGAAGCTTTCTTT.

The chain joins TRBV11-1 to TRBJ2-1, with a tentative D call TRBD2 (5 bases). Germline values: CDR1 SGHAT, CDR2 FQDESV (reference sequence). The CDR3 covers 17 residues. The CDR3 nucleotides are TGTGACATCAGCTCAAACGGGATGAGCAGGTTGTTTAATGAGCAGTTCTTC. It is translated as CDISSNGMSRLFNEQFF.

With respect to this clonotype: The junction shows a germline mismatch at one end, possibly a read error. The J gene is TRBJ2-7, the V gene TRBV5-4; 7 nucleotides align to TRBD1. The CDR3 consists of 14 residues. Germline V gives CDR1 SGHNT, CDR2 YYREEE (reference sequence). CDR3 sequence: CASSLFGQAYERYF. In DNA, the CDR3 is TGTGCCAGCAGTTTGTTCGGACAGGCCTACGAGCGGTACTTC.

In the case of this clonotype: An end of the junction differs from the germline gene, which may be a read error. V and J are TRBV11-2 and TRBJ1-2; no definite D call. Germline values: CDR1 SGHAT, CDR2 FQNNGV. CDR3 length: 15 residues. CDR3 loop: CASNFSELFLEGNTF. Written as DNA, the CDR3 is TGTGCTAGCAACTTTTCCGAGCTTTTTCTCGAGGGCAACACCTTC.

Comment on this clonotype: A read error may be the cause here, since a much bigger clone is one base away. The chain recombines TRBV11-2 with TRBJ1-2; no definite D call. The CDR3 length is 16 residues. Germline-derived CDR1 and CDR2 are SGHAT and FQNNGV. The DNA for the CDR3 is TGTGTCAGCAGCTTAGATTCGGTAGCCTATCCTCGAGGCTACACCTTC. Its protein is CVSSLDSVAYPRGYTF.

This clonotype was observed a few times. Given a much more abundant clone one base away, this may be a read error. The chain carries TRBV7-9 and TRBJ2-7; tentatively, D is TRBD1 (6 bases). The CDR3 is made up of 13 amino acids. The germline V gene has CDR1 SEHNR and CDR2 FQNEAQ (reference sequence). In DNA, the CDR3 is TGTGCCAGCAGCCCGGACAGAAGCTACGAGCAGTGCTTC. Amino acids: CASSPDRSYEQCF. Drawing the rest from reference TRBV7-9 and TRBJ2-7, the complete variable domain is DTGVSQNPRHKITKRGQNVTFRCDPISEHNRLYWYRQTLGQGPEFLTYFQNEAQLEKSRLLSDRFSAERPKGSFSTLEIQRTEQGDSAMYLCASSPDRSYEQCFGPGTRLTVT.

With respect to this clonotype: Germline is not matched at one junction end, which may reflect a read error. The chain recombines TRBV10-2 with TRBJ2-7; 7 bases map to TRBD2. The CDR3 totals 14 residues. The V gene's germline CDR1 is WSHSY and CDR2 SAAADI. The CDR3: CASSATGGSYEQYF. The DNA of the CDR3 is TGCGCCAGCAGTGCGACGGGAGGTTCCTATGAGCAGTACTTT.

As for this clonotype: Relative to the germline gene, one junction end is altered; a read error may explain this. This chain uses TRBV4-1 with TRBJ1-1; no clear D gene. The germline V gene has CDR1 MGHRA and CDR2 YSYEKL. The CDR3 spans 14 residues. CDR3 nucleotide sequence: TGCGCCAGCAGCCAATTCGATGTGAGCACTGAGGCTTTCTTT. Translation gives CASSQFDVSTEAFF.

As regards this clonotype: The junction does not match germline at one end; this may be a read error. This chain connects TRBV10-3 to TRBJ1-1, with D perhaps TRBD1 (5 bases). The CDR3 covers 13 residues. Germline V CDR1 and CDR2: ENHRY, SYGVKD. CDR3: CAIKVGENTKAFF. In DNA, the CDR3 is TGTGCCATCAAGGTAGGGGAGAACACTAAAGCTTTCTTT.

As regards this clonotype: An end of the junction does not agree with germline; a read error may underlie this. The V call is TRBV4-1, the J call TRBJ2-3; the D gene is possibly TRBD1 (5 bases). The CDR3 is made up of 13 amino acids. Germline V gene lookup returns CDR1 MGHRA and CDR2 YSYEKL. The CDR3 reads CASSQDGADTQFF. The CDR3 coding sequence is TGCGCCAGCAGCCAAGATGGGGCAGATACGCAGTTTTTT.

V and J are TRBV28 and TRBJ2-7, with a possible D match to TRBD1 (6 bases). The CDR3 runs 15 residues. Deletions cut 8 bases from V and 7 bases from J, with 24 bases between. Germline CDR1 MDHEN, CDR2 SYDVKM. CDR3 coding DNA: TGTGCCAGCGGACAATTCTCACCGACAGGACAGGAGCAGTACTTC. Amino acid sequence: CASGQFSPTGQEQYF.

On this clonotype itself: It is likely a read error, because the conserved phenylalanine at the end of the CDR3 is missing. No DNA is shown, since the ends of the CDR3 on it are uncertain; the CDR3 is the one TCRdb lists. The rearrangement links TRBV4-1 to TRBJ2-7. Germline CDR1 is MGHRA and CDR2 is YSYEKL. The CDR3 totals 14 residues, both ends included. The CDR3 sequence is CASSQVNTYYEHYL.

This sequence joins TRBV6-1 and TRBJ2-1; 7 nucleotides align to TRBD2. There are 16 residues in the CDR3. The germline V gene encodes CDR1 MNHNS and CDR2 SASEGT. V was pared by 6 bases and J by 7 bases, with 15 bases of the junction left unmatched. This chain's CDR3 is CASRDLGGSSINEQFF. CDR3 sequence (DNA): TGTGCCAGCAGGGACCTGGGAGGGAGCTCCATAAATGAGCAGTTCTTC.

For this clonotype: This may be a read error: a much more frequent sequence differs by one nucleotide. The CDR3 here is CSVSAGWGMDTEAFF. In nucleotides, the CDR3 is TGCAGCGTTTCCGCAGGGTGGGGCATGGACACTGAAGCTTTCTTT. The chain is built from TRBV29-1 and TRBJ1-1; tentatively, D is TRBD1 (5 bases). V dropped 5 bases and J dropped 3 bases, with 19 bases sitting between them. Germline-derived CDR1 and CDR2 are SQVTM and ANQGSEA. The CDR3 runs 15 residues.

Remarks on this clonotype: The junction departs from germline at one end; a sequencing error may be responsible. V usage is TRBV12-3 or TRBV12-4 and J usage is TRBJ2-7, with 12 bases matching TRBD1. The CDR3 runs to 15 residues. The CDR3 region is CASSMGTGGSHEQYF. CDR3 bases: TGTGCCAGCAGTATGGGGACAGGGGGCTCCCACGAGCAGTATTTC.